This T cell receptor beta chain appears in the sequencing data of a study of CD4 T cells in relation to SARS-CoV-2 and coronaviruses. Study-level information: Convalescent patients were 7 or 8 males and 4 females; two were Hispanic.

Of note for this clone: Its specificity is unknown.

Study-level results: This crossreactivity analysis covered spike protein alone, no other viral proteins.

Using immunoSEQ multiplex PCR, the repertoire was profiled, and TCRdb retains in-frame clones only, with some absent. The sample has approximately 50,000 clones, just over 90% seen once. Naive and memory CD4+ T cells came from enriched cryopreserved PBMCs. The length of the CDR3 is 14 residues. V lost 0 bases and J 3 bases, leaving 10 bases between the germline ends. The germline CDR1 and CDR2 sequences are SGDLS and YYNGEE. The J gene is TRBJ2-7, the V gene TRBV9; TRBD1 might be the D (5 bases). Sequenced input: naive CD4+ T cells from PBMCs. The subset was: naive CD4+ T cells isolated by negative enrichment. The source is an adult with COVID-19. The CDR3 sequence: CASSVGQGIYEQYF. DNA for the CDR3: TGTGCCAGCAGCGTAGGGCAGGGTATCTACGAGCAGTACTTC. The full variable domain, completed using reference TRBV9 and TRBJ2-7, is DSGVTQTPKHLITATGQRVTLRCSPRSGDLSVYWYQQSLDQGLQFLIQYYNGEERAKGNILERFSAQQFPDLHSELNLSSLELGDSALYFCASSVGQGIYEQYFGPGTRLTVT.